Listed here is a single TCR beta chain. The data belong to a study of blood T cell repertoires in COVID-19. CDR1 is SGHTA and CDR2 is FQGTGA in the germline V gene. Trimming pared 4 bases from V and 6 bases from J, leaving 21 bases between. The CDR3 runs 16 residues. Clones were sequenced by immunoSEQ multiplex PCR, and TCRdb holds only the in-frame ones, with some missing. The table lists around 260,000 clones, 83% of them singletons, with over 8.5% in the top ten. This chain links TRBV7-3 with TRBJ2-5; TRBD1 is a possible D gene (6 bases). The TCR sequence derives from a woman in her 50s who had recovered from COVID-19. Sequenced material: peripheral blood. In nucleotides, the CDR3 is TGTGCCAGCAGCTCCGCCCCACAGGGCTCAGGGCAGACCCAGTACTTC. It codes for CASSSAPQGSGQTQYF.